Shown below are 21 T cell receptor beta chains from a single sample sequenced in a study of OX40 agonist ivuxolimab in advanced cancers. Only in-frame clones appear in the TCRdb table, and some are missing; sequencing was by immunoSEQ multiplex PCR. This table holds around 19,000 clones, 73% found once. The specimen was CD4+ or CD8+ T cells sorted from blood, collected in a trial of the OX40 agonist ivuxolimab. These receptors originate from an adult with an advanced solid tumor such as melanoma, head and neck, liver or kidney cancer.

By share, this clone counts as medium-sized. The chain employs TRBV6-1 and TRBJ1-2; unclear D gene. The V gene's germline CDR1 is MNHNS and CDR2 SASEGT. The CDR3 has 11 residues. The germline V and J ends were trimmed by 10 bases and 2 bases, with 8 bases remaining between them. CDR3 region: CAISVNYGYTF. The CDR3 DNA is TGTGCCATCTCCGTAAACTATGGCTACACCTTC.

CDR3 loop: CASSTLMGANTGELFF. The CDR3 DNA is TGTGCCAGCAGCACCCTTATGGGGGCGAACACCGGGGAGCTGTTTTTT. The chain employs TRBV13 and TRBJ2-2; D is tentatively TRBD1 or TRBD2 (5 bases each). Trimming removed 5 bases at V and 0 bases at J, with 13 bases between. Germline V gene data show CDR1 as PRHDT and CDR2 as FYEKMQ (reference sequence). This CDR3 is built from 16 residues.

Points on this clone: A read error is likely here: a far larger clone is one base away. The chain has TRBV27 and TRBJ2-7, with D unclear. This CDR3 region has 14 residues. CDR1 is MNHEY, CDR2 SMNVEV, per germline (reference sequence). The chain's CDR3 is CARSFRAANNEQYF. DNA of the CDR3: TGTGCCAGGAGTTTTCGGGCCGCTAATAACGAGCAGTACTTC.

The genes are TRBV28 and TRBJ1-2, with 10 bases lining up with TRBD1. Losses at the gene ends were 6 bases for V and 7 bases for J; bases not matched to a gene: 5. CDR1 and CDR2 from the germline V gene are MDHEN and SYDVKM. The CDR3 length is 13 residues. As DNA, the CDR3 is TGTGCCAGCAGCCGACAGGGGGCGCTTGGCTACACCTTC. Its translation is CASSRQGALGYTF.

V usage is TRBV13 and J usage is TRBJ1-1; the D is unclear. Trimming shortened V by 4 bases and J by 3 bases, and 15 bases separated the two germline ends. The CDR3 runs 15 residues. Germline V CDR1 and CDR2: PRHDT, FYEKMQ (reference sequence). The chain's CDR3 is CASSSLEWRDTEAFF. Written as DNA, the CDR3 is TGTGCCAGCAGCTCCCTTGAGTGGAGGGACACTGAAGCTTTCTTT.

This clone was picked up one time. The chain recombines TRBV4-1 with TRBJ2-1; the match to TRBD2 covers 12 bases. The CDR3 has 15 amino acids. V shed 4 bases, J shed 3 bases, and the junction held 1 base outside the gene matches. CDR1 and CDR2 from the germline V gene are MGHRA and YSYEKL. The CDR3 spells CASSPTSGSYNEQFF. CDR3 in DNA: TGCGCCAGCAGCCCGACTAGCGGGAGCTACAATGAGCAGTTCTTC.

The J gene is TRBJ2-1, the V gene TRBV7-9; the D gene is possibly TRBD2 (6 bases). Trimming left V 1 base short and J 0 bases short, with 10 bases between. In germline, CDR1 is SEHNR, CDR2 FQNEAQ (reference sequence). There are 16 residues in the CDR3. The CDR3 nucleotides are TGTGCCAGCAGCTTAGATGCGGGGTACTCCTACAATGAGCAGTTCTTC. Protein sequence: CASSLDAGYSYNEQFF. Full variable domain (remainder filled in from reference TRBV7-9 and TRBJ2-1): DTGVSQNPRHKITKRGQNVTFRCDPISEHNRLYWYRQTLGQGPEFLTYFQNEAQLEKSRLLSDRFSAERPKGSFSTLEIQRTEQGDSAMYLCASSLDAGYSYNEQFFGPGTRLTVL.

The count of this clone is one. One junction end disagrees with the germline gene, perhaps due to a read error. The V gene is TRBV18, the J gene TRBJ2-1, with 8 bases lining up with TRBD2. Germline-derived CDR1 and CDR2 are KGHSH and LQKENI. The CDR3 length is 15 residues. CDR3 protein: CASSPLADLYNEQFF. The CDR3 bases are TGTGCCAGCTCTCCACTAGCGGACCTCTACAATGAGCAGTTCTTC. Full variable domain (rest looked up from reference TRBV18 and TRBJ2-1): NAGVMQNPRHLVRRRGQEARLRCSPMKGHSHVYWYRQLPEEGLKFMVYLQKENIIDESGMPKERFSAEFPKEGPSILRIQQVVRGDSAAYFCASSPLADLYNEQFFGPGTRLTVL.

The V and J genes are TRBV6-1 and TRBJ1-3; D is perhaps TRBD1 (6 bases). The germline CDR1 and CDR2 sequences are MNHNS and SASEGT. V dropped 2 bases and J dropped 1 base, with 12 bases sitting between them. CDR3 length: 16 residues. In DNA, the CDR3 is TGTGCCAGCAGTGAACTGGAACAGGGTTCTGGAAACACCATATATTTT. Residues: CASSELEQGSGNTIYF.

V is TRBV4-2 and J is TRBJ2-3, with 13 positions matching TRBD2. The germline V gene has CDR1 LGHNA and CDR2 YNFKEQ. The CDR3 consists of 16 residues. V was pared by 4 bases and J by 2 bases, with 3 bases of the junction left unmatched. The CDR3 loop is CASSPGLAGFTDTQYF. In nucleotides, the CDR3 is TGTGCCAGCAGCCCGGGACTAGCGGGGTTCACAGATACGCAGTATTTT.

The gene calls are TRBV9 and TRBJ1-1; D might be TRBD1 (5 bases). CDR1 is SGDLS, CDR2 YYNGEE, per germline. The CDR3 loop spans 14 amino acids. With 4 bases removed from V and 0 bases from J, the gap between germline ends came to 10 bases. CDR3 DNA: TGTGCCAGCAGCCTCGGAGGGGTGAACACTGAAGCTTTCTTT. This translates into CASSLGGVNTEAFF.

The chain employs TRBV15 and TRBJ2-5; D gene unclear. Germline V lookup: CDR1 LNHNV, CDR2 YYDKDF (reference sequence). The CDR3 covers 15 residues. V lost 6 bases and J lost 0, with 14 bases in between. This chain's CDR3 is CATRDRRAYQETQYF. The CDR3 nucleotides read TGTGCCACCAGGGACCGAAGGGCGTACCAAGAGACCCAGTACTTC.

The chain couples TRBV27 to TRBJ2-7, with TRBD2 matching 7 bases. Germline V CDR1 and CDR2: MNHEY, SMNVEV (reference sequence). The V and J ends lost 2 bases and 2 bases, in that order; junction bases with no gene match: 3. This CDR3 region has 14 residues. The CDR3 loop is CASSLGTNPYEQYF. The CDR3 DNA reads as TGTGCCAGCAGTTTAGGGACTAACCCCTACGAGCAGTACTTC.

The chain joins TRBV5-1 to TRBJ2-5; D gene uncertain. The better agreement between TRBJ2-7 and the DNA end casts doubt on the J call. The CDR3 runs to 13 residues. Per the germline V gene, CDR1 is SGHRS and CDR2 is YFSETQ. In DNA, the CDR3 is TGCGCCAGCAGCTTGACTACCTCCTACGAGCAGTACTTC. Translated: CASSLTTSYEQYF.

This clone was counted a few times. The sample contains more than one DNA sequence encoding this CDR3. This chain uses TRBV28 with TRBJ2-7, with 9 positions matching TRBD2. The V segment lost 5 bases and the J segment 3 bases; nucleotides outside the gene matches: 8. Germline CDR1 reads MDHEN; CDR2 reads SYDVKM. This CDR3 has 15 residues. This chain's CDR3 is CASSPLAGRGYEQYF. The CDR3 coding sequence is TGTGCCAGCAGTCCCCTAGCGGGAAGGGGCTACGAGCAGTACTTC. Looking up the rest from reference TRBV28 and TRBJ2-7 gives the full variable domain: DVKVTQSSRYLVKRTGEKVFLECVQDMDHENMFWYRQDPGLGLRLIYFSYDVKMKEKGDIPEGYSVSREKKERFSLILESASTNQTSMYLCASSPLAGRGYEQYFGPGTRLTVT.

This sequence joins TRBV4-3 and TRBJ2-7, with D possibly being TRBD2 (6 bases). The germline CDR1 and CDR2 sequences are LGHNA and YSLEER. Trimming left V 0 bases short and J 2 bases short, with 14 bases between. This CDR3 contains 16 residues. The chain's CDR3 is CASSQDWGDSAYEQYF. The CDR3 nucleotides read TGCGCCAGCAGCCAAGATTGGGGGGACTCAGCCTACGAGCAGTACTTC.

This clone was seen a few times. The J gene is TRBJ1-1, the V gene TRBV10-1; TRBD1 might be the D (5 bases). This CDR3 has 13 amino acids. Deletions cut 4 bases from V and 5 bases from J, with 11 bases between. Per the germline V gene, CDR1 is WNHNN and CDR2 is SYGVQD (reference sequence). The CDR3, as DNA: TGCGCCAGCAGTGGGTCGGGGGGAACTGAAGCTTTCTTT. This translates into CASSGSGGTEAFF.

V is TRBV25-1 and J is TRBJ1-2, with D possibly being TRBD1 (5 bases). The germline V gene encodes CDR1 MGHDK and CDR2 SYGVNS. There are 14 residues in the CDR3. Trimming stripped 3 bases from V and 8 bases from J, with 16 bases between. The CDR3 reads CASSDSTVAQGYTF. The CDR3 DNA follows: TGTGCCAGCAGTGACTCGACAGTTGCCCAAGGCTACACCTTC.

J is TRBJ1-1 and V is TRBV5-8; TRBD1 is a possible D gene (5 bases). CDR1 SGHTS and CDR2 YDEGEE come from the germline V gene. V was cut by 0 bases and J by 8 bases, with 8 bases left in between. The CDR3 sequence is 12 residues long. The CDR3 bases are TGTGCCAGCAGCTTGGACAGGAGGGAAGCTTTCTTT. Protein: CASSLDRREAFF.

The V and J genes are TRBV11-3 and TRBJ2-2; no clear D. The germline CDR1 and CDR2 sequences are SGHNT and YENEEA. V was pared by 5 bases and J by 4 bases, with 8 bases between. The CDR3 sequence is 13 residues long. In nucleotides, the CDR3 is TGTGCCAGCAGCCCTCTCGTCACCGGGGAGCTGTTTTTT. Protein sequence: CASSPLVTGELFF.

The chain carries TRBV4-2 and TRBJ2-7; no reliable D call. This CDR3 contains 14 residues. With 4 bases removed from V and 2 bases from J, the gap between germline ends came to 12 bases. The germline CDR1 and CDR2 sequences are LGHNA and YNFKEQ. The CDR3 DNA follows: TGTGCCAGCAGCCCTAGACTCGATGCCTACGAGCAGTACTTC. Translating it yields CASSPRLDAYEQYF.